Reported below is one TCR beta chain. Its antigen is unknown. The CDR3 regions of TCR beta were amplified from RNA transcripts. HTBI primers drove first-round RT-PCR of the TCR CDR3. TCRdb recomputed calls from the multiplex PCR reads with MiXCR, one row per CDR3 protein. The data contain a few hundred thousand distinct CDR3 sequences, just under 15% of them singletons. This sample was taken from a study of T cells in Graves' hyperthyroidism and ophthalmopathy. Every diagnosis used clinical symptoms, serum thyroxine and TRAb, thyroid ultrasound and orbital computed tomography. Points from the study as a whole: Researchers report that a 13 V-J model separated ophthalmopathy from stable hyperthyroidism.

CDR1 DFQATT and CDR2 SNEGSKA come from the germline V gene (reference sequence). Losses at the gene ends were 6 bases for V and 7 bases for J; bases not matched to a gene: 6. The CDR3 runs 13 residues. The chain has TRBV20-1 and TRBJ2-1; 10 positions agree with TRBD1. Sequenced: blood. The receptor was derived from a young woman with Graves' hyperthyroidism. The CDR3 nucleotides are TGCAGTGCCTCCGGGACAGGGGAAAATGAGCAGTTCTTC. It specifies CSASGTGENEQFF.